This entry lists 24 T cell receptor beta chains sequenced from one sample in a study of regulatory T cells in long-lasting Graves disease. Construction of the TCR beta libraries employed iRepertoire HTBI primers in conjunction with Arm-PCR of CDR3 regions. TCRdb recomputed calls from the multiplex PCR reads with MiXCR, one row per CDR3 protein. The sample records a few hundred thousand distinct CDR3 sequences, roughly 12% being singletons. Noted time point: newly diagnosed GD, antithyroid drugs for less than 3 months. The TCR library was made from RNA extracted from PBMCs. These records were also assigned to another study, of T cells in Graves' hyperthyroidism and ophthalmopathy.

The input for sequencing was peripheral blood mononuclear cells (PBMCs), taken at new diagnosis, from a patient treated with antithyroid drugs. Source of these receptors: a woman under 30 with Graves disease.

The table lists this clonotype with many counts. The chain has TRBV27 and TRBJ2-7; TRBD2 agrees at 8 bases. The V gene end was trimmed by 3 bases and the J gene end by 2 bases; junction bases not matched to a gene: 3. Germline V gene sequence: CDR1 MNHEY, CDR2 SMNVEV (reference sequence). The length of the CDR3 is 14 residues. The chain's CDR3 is CASSFREGPYEQYF. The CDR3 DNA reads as TGTGCCAGCAGTTTTCGGGAGGGCCCCTACGAGCAGTACTTC.

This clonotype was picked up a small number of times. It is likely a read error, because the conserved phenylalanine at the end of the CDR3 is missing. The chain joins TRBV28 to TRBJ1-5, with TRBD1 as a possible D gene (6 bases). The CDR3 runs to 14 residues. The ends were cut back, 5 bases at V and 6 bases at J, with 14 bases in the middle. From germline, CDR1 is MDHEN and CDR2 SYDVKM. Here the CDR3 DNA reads TGTGCCAGCAGTCCGGACAGTTTAGGTCAGCCCCAGCATCTT. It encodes CASSPDSLGQPQHL.

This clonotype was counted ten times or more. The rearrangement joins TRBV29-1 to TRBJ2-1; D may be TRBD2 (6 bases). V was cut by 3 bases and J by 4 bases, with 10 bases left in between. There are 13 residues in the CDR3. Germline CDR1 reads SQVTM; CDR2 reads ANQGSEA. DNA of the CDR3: TGCAGCGTTGACGGGAGTGCTTACAATGAGCAGTTCTTC. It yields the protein CSVDGSAYNEQFF.

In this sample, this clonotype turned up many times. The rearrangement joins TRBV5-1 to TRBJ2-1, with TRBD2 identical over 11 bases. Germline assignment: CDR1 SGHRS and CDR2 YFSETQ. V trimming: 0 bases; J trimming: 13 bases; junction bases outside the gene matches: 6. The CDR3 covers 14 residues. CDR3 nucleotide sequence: TGCGCCAGCAGCTTGGAGGGTAGCGGGAGGGGACAGTTCTTC. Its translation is CASSLEGSGRGQFF.

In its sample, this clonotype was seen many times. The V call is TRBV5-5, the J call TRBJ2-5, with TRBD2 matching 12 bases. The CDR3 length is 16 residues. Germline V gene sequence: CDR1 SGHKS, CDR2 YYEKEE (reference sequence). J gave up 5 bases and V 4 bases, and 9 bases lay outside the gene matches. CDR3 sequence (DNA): TGTGCCAGCAGCCTGACTAGCGGGAGAGGATGGGAGACCCAGTACTTC. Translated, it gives CASSLTSGRGWETQYF.

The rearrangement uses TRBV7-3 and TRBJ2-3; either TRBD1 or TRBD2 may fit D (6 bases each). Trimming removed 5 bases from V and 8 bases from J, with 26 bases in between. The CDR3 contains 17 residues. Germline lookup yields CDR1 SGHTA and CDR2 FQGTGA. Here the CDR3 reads CASSEDLARVGGGTQYF. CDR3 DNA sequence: TGTGCCAGCAGCGAGGACCTAGCGCGAGTCGGGGGCGGTACGCAGTATTTT.

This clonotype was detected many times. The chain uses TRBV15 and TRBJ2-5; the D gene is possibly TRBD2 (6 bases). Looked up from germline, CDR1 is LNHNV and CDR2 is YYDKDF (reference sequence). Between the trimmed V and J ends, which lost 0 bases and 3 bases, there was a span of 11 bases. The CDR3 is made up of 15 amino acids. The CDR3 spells CATSRDGTSKETQYF. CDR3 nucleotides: TGTGCCACCAGCAGAGACGGGACTTCCAAAGAGACCCAGTACTTC.

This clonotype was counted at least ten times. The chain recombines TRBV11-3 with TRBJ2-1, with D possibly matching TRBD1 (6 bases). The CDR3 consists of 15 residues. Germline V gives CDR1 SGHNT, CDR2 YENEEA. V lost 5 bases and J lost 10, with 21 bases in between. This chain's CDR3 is CASSPSTGYQGEQFF. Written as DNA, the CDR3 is TGTGCCAGCAGCCCTAGCACAGGGTACCAGGGAGAGCAGTTCTTC.

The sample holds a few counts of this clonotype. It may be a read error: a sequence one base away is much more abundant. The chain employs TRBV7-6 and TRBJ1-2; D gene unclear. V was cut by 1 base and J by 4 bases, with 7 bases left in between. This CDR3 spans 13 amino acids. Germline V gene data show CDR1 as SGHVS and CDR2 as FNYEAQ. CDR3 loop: CASSLDGFYGYTF. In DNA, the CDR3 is TGTGCCAGCAGCTTAGACGGGTTCTATGGCTACACCTTC.

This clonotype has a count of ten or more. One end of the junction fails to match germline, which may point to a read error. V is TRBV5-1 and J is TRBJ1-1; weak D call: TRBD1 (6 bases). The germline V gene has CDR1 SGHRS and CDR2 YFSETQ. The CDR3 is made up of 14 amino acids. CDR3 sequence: CASSPIQGRQEAFF. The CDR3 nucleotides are TGTGCCAGCAGCCCAATACAGGGCCGACAGGAAGCTTTCTTT.

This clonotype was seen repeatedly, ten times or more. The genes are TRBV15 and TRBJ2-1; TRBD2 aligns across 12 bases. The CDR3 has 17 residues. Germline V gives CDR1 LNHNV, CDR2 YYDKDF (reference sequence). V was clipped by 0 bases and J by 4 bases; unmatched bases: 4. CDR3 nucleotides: TGTGCCACCAGCAGAGACCTAGGACTAGCGGGGTACAATGAGCAGTTCTTC. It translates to CATSRDLGLAGYNEQFF.

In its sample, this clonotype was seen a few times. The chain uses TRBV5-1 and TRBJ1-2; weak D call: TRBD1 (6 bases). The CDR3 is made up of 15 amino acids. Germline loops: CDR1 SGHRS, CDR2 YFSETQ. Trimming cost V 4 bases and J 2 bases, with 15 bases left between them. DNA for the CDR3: TGCGCCAGCAGCACCACAGGGACGGGAAACTATGGCTACACCTTC. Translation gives CASSTTGTGNYGYTF.

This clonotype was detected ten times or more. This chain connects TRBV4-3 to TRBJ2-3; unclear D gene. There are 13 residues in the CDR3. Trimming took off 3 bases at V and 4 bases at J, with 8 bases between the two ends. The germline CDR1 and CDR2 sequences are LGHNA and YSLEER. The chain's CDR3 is CASSQLIPDTQYF. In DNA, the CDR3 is TGCGCCAGCAGCCAGCTGATCCCAGATACGCAGTATTTT.

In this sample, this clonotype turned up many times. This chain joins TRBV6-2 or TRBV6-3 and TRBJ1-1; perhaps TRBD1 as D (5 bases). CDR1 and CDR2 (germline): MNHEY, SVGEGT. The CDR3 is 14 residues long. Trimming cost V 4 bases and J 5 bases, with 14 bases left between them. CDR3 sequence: CASSSGGIVTEAFF. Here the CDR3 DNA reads TGTGCCAGCAGTTCGGGGGGTATTGTTACTGAAGCTTTCTTT.

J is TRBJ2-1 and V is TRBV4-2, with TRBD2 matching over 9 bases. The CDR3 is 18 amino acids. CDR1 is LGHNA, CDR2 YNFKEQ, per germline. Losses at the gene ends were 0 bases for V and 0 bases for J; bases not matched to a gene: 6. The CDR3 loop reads CASSQESSGVYSYNEQFF. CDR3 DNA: TGTGCCAGCAGCCAAGAGTCTAGCGGGGTTTACTCCTACAATGAGCAGTTCTTC.

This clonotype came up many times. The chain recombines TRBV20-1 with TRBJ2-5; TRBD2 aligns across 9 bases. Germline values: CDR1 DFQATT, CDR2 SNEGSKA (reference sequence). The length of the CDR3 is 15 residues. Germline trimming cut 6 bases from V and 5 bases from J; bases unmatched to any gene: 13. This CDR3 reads CSAKLAGEWSETQYF. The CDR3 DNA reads TGCAGTGCCAAGTTAGCGGGGGAGTGGAGTGAGACCCAGTACTTC.

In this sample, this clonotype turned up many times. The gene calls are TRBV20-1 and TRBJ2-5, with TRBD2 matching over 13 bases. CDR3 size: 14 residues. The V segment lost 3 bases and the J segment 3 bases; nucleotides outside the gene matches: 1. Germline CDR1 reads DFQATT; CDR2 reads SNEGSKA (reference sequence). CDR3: CSASGLAGEETQYF. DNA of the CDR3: TGCAGTGCTAGTGGACTAGCGGGAGAAGAGACCCAGTACTTC.

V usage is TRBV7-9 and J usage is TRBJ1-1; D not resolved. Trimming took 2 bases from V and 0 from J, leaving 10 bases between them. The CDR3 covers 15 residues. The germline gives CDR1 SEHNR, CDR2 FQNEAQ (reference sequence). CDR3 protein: CASSLPFGVNTEAFF. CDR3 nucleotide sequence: TGTGCCAGCAGCTTACCATTCGGGGTGAACACTGAAGCTTTCTTT. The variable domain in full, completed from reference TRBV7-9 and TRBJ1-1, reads DTGVSQNPRHKITKRGQNVTFRCDPISEHNRLYWYRQTLGQGPEFLTYFQNEAQLEKSRLLSDRFSAERPKGSFSTLEIQRTEQGDSAMYLCASSLPFGVNTEAFFGQGTRLTVV.

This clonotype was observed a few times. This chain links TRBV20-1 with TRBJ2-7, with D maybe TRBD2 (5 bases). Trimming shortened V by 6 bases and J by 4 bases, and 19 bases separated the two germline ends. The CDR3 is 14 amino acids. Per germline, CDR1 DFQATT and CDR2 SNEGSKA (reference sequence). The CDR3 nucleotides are TGCAGTGCCGCGGACCTAGCCGTGGGGTACGAGCAGTACTTC. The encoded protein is CSAADLAVGYEQYF.

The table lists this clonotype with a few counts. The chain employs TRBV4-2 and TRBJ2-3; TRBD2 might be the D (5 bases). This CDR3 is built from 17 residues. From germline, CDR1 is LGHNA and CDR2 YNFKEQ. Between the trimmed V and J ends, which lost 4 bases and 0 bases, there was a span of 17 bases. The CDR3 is CASSPLGLATSTDTQYF. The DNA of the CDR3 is TGTGCCAGCAGCCCTCTAGGGTTAGCGACTAGCACAGATACGCAGTATTTT.

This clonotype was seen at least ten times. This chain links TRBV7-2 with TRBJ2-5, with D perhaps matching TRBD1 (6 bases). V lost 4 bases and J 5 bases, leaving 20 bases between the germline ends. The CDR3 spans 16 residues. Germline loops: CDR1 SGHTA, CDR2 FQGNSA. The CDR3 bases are TGTGCCAGCAGCTATGACCGCACCTCCGACAGGGAGACCCAGTACTTC. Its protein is CASSYDRTSDRETQYF.

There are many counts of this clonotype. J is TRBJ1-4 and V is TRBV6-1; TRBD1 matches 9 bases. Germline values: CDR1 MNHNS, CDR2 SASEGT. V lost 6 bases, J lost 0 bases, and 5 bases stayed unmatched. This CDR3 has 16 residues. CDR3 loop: CASRTGGPATNEKLFF. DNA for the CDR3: TGTGCCAGCAGGACAGGGGGACCTGCAACTAATGAAAAACTGTTTTTT.

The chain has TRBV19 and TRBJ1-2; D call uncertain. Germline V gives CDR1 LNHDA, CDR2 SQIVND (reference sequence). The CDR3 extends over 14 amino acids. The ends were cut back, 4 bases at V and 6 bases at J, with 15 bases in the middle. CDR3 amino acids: CASSNSARPDGYTF. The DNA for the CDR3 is TGTGCCAGTAGTAACTCCGCGAGGCCTGATGGCTACACCTTC.

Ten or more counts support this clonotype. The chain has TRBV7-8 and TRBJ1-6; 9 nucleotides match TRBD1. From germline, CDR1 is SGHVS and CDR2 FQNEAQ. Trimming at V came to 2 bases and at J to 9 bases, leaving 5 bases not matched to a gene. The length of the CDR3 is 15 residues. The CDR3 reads CASSLRTGVGSPLHF. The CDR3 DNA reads TGTGCCAGCAGCTTAAGGACAGGGGTTGGTTCACCCCTCCACTTT.